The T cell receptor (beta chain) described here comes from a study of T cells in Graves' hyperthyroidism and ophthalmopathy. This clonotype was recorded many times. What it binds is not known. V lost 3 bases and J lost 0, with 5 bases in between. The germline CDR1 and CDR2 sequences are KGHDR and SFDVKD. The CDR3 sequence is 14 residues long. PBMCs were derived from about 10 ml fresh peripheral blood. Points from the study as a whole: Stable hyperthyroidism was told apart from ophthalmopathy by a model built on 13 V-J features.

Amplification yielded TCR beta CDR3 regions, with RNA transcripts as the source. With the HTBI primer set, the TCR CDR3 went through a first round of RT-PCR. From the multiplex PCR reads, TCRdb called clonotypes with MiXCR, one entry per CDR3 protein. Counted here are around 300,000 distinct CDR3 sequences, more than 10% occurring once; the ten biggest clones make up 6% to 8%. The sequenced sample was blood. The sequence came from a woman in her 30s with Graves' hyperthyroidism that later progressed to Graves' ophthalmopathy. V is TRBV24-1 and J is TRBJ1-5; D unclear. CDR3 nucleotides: TGTGCCACCAGTGATCGGGATAGCAATCAGCCCCAGCATTTT. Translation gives CATSDRDSNQPQHF.